The 21 T cell receptor beta chains below all came from one sample that was sequenced in a study of T-cell memory formation after mild COVID-19. TCRdb fed the 5' RACE reads into MiXCR, producing one record per CDR3 protein. The sample lists over 10,000 distinct CDR3 sequences; roughly 14% were seen once. Sequenced: PBMCs or a T cell subset sorted from them (not recorded which). The receptors come from a man between 18 and 35 years old who had mild COVID-19 (a few samples of this study predate the infection). Cell type and time point are not known.

The CDR3 loop is CASSLVGRDYGYTF. In nucleotides, the CDR3 is TGTGCCAGCAGTTTAGTCGGCAGGGACTATGGCTACACCTTC. This rearrangement joins TRBV12-3 or TRBV12-4 to TRBJ1-2; a weak D match, TRBD1 (5 bases). Between the trimmed V and J ends, which lost 1 base and 3 bases, there was a span of 9 bases. The CDR3 extends over 14 amino acids.

This clonotype showed up just a few times. The chain couples TRBV7-8 to TRBJ2-7; the match to TRBD1 covers 7 bases. In germline, CDR1 is SGHVS, CDR2 FQNEAQ. The junction had 10 bases not matched to a gene; V was cut back by 1 base and J by 7 bases. The CDR3 runs 15 residues. CDR3 DNA sequence: TGTGCCAGCAGCTTAGACTTGACAGGGTGGGATGAGCAGTACTTC. Its translation: CASSLDLTGWDEQYF.

This clonotype was recorded at least ten times. The chain has TRBV13 and TRBJ2-7; D is unresolved. Germline CDR1 is PRHDT and CDR2 is FYEKMQ (reference sequence). V shed 2 bases and J shed 5 bases, with 13 bases lying between them. CDR3 length: 14 residues. CDR3 in amino acids: CASSLIPQRDEQYF. The CDR3 DNA is TGTGCCAGCAGCTTAATCCCCCAACGCGACGAGCAGTACTTC.

This clonotype was seen at least ten times. This chain connects TRBV20-1 to TRBJ1-5; D not certain. CDR3 length: 12 amino acids. The V and J ends lost 3 bases and 4 bases respectively, with 7 bases between them. CDR1 and CDR2 (germline): DFQATT, SNEGSKA (reference sequence). The CDR3 protein is CSASLRNQPQHF. The CDR3 DNA is TGCAGTGCTAGCTTGAGGAATCAGCCCCAGCATTTT.

This clonotype has just a few counts. This chain links TRBV12-5 with TRBJ1-4; D remains unclear. The CDR3 consists of 11 residues. V lost 5 bases, J lost 10 bases, and 8 bases lay in between. Germline V gene data show CDR1 as LGHNT and CDR2 as FRNRAP. CDR3 bases: TGTGCTAGTGGTCGAAACGGAAAACTGTTTTTT. It specifies CASGRNGKLFF.

This clonotype was counted ten times or more. The chain links TRBV2 to TRBJ2-1, with 7 bases that match TRBD2. Per the germline V gene, CDR1 is SNHLY and CDR2 is FYNNEI. There are 17 residues in the CDR3. Trimming at V came to 4 bases and at J to 0 bases, leaving 9 bases not matched to a gene. CDR3 sequence (DNA): TGTGCCAGCAGTGTAAGACCTGGCGGGGGCTCCTACAATGAGCAGTTCTTC. Its protein is CASSVRPGGGSYNEQFF.

This clonotype was observed many times. The J gene is TRBJ1-6, the V gene TRBV5-6; D unresolved. Per the germline V gene, CDR1 is SGHDT and CDR2 is YYEEEE. The CDR3 length is 12 residues. The V end lost 0 bases, the J end lost 13 bases, and 8 bases lay between the germline ends. This chain's CDR3 is CASSLGIGPLHF. CDR3 coding DNA: TGTGCCAGCAGCTTGGGTATCGGGCCCCTCCACTTT.

The rearrangement uses TRBV12-3 or TRBV12-4 and TRBJ2-2; D is unresolved. The CDR3 consists of 12 residues. Deletions cut 7 bases from V and 6 bases from J, with 9 bases between. The CDR3 is CASTFGSGELFF. CDR3 nucleotides: TGTGCCAGCACCTTCGGGTCCGGGGAGCTGTTTTTT.

The gene calls are TRBV7-9 and TRBJ2-1; D gene unclear. The length of the CDR3 is 12 residues. The V end was cut by 5 bases, the J end by 10 bases, with 12 bases between. The germline V gene has CDR1 SEHNR and CDR2 FQNEAQ (reference sequence). Here the CDR3 DNA reads TGTGCCAGCAGCCTCCTAGGAGCCGAGCAGTTCTTC. Translation: CASSLLGAEQFF.

This clonotype has a count of ten or more. The chain joins TRBV7-8 to TRBJ1-1; D call uncertain. V was trimmed by 4 bases and J by 9 bases, leaving 12 bases between them. This CDR3 comprises 12 residues. Germline V CDR1 and CDR2: SGHVS, FQNEAQ. CDR3 coding DNA: TGTGCCAGCAGCTCTATATGGATACAAGCTTTCTTT. Residues: CASSSIWIQAFF.

There are many counts of this clonotype. V usage is TRBV7-6 and J usage is TRBJ2-1; 8 nucleotides line up with TRBD2. The CDR3 has 18 amino acids. CDR1 and CDR2 from the germline V gene are SGHVS and FNYEAQ. V dropped 4 bases and J dropped 4; count of bases not matched to a gene: 15. The CDR3 bases are TGTGCCAGCAGCTCCCAACTAAGCGGGGGAATACAATACAATGAGCAGTTCTTC. It translates to CASSSQLSGGIQYNEQFF.

This clonotype was recorded at least ten times. The chain is built from TRBV7-9 and TRBJ1-6; 8 bases agree with TRBD1. This CDR3 contains 14 residues. Trimming removed 5 bases from V and 7 bases from J; junction bases left unmatched: 4. The V gene's germline CDR1 is SEHNR and CDR2 FQNEAQ (reference sequence). In DNA form, the CDR3 reads TGTGCCAGCAGCAACGGACAGGGAAATTCACCCCTCCACTTT. It is translated as CASSNGQGNSPLHF.

This clonotype was found many times. DNA for the CDR3: TGCAGCGCCACACTAGCGGGGGGGCAAGAGACCCAGTACTTC. It translates to CSATLAGGQETQYF. The chain joins TRBV29-1 to TRBJ2-5; TRBD2 matches 13 bases. The junction had 4 bases not matched to a gene; V was cut back by 7 bases and J by 2 bases. The CDR3 has 14 amino acids. Per germline, CDR1 SQVTM and CDR2 ANQGSEA.

This clonotype occurred many times. The gene calls are TRBV7-9 and TRBJ2-1, with unresolved D. CDR1 and CDR2 (germline): SEHNR, FQNEAQ (reference sequence). CDR3 length: 13 residues. V shed 5 bases and J shed 12 bases, with 17 bases lying between them. CDR3 loop: CASSPLTQSRQFF. CDR3 DNA sequence: TGTGCCAGCAGCCCTCTGACTCAATCTCGGCAGTTCTTC.

V and J are TRBV6-5 and TRBJ1-1; tentative D call: TRBD1 (5 bases). Trimming pared 2 bases from V and 0 bases from J, leaving 10 bases between. Germline values: CDR1 MNHEY, CDR2 SVGAGI. The CDR3 is 15 residues long. The CDR3 spells CASSYGWGMNTEAFF. As DNA, the CDR3 is TGTGCCAGCAGTTACGGCTGGGGCATGAACACTGAAGCTTTCTTT.

This clonotype occurred many times. V gene TRBV6-2 or TRBV6-3 combines with J gene TRBJ2-3; perhaps TRBD2 as D (5 bases). The CDR3 is 16 amino acids. Trimming took 2 bases from V and 1 from J, leaving 13 bases between them. Looked up from germline, CDR1 is MNHEY and CDR2 is SVGEGT. The CDR3 sequence: CASSYGSSLGTDTQYF. The CDR3, as DNA: TGTGCCAGCAGTTACGGGAGTAGCCTAGGCACAGATACGCAGTATTTT.

This clonotype was detected ten times or more. J is TRBJ2-1 and V is TRBV7-2, with D possibly TRBD2 on 5 matching bases. The germline V gene encodes CDR1 SGHTA and CDR2 FQGNSA. This CDR3 comprises 14 residues. Deletions cut 5 bases from V and 8 bases from J, with 16 bases between. CDR3 residues: CASSHMRAGDEQFF. The CDR3 DNA sequence: TGTGCCAGCAGCCACATGCGGGCCGGGGATGAGCAGTTCTTC. The variable domain in full, with the rest retrieved from reference TRBV7-2 and TRBJ2-1, is GAGVSQSPSNKVTEKGKDVELRCDPISGHTALYWYRQSLGQGLEFLIYFQGNSAPDKSGLPSDRFSAERTGGSVSTLTIQRTQQEDSAVYLCASSHMRAGDEQFFGPGTRLTVL.

This clonotype was picked up many times. This chain connects TRBV5-1 to TRBJ2-7; possible D gene TRBD1, 7 bases. Germline values: CDR1 SGHRS, CDR2 YFSETQ. This CDR3 contains 14 residues. The ends were cut back, 0 bases at V and 6 bases at J, with 13 bases in the middle. In DNA form, the CDR3 reads TGCGCCAGCAGCTTGGCAGGGGGAGGTTCCGAGCAGTACGTC. It specifies CASSLAGGGSEQYV.

By proportion, this clonotype is medium-sized (0.01 to 0.1%). The chain links TRBV5-1 to TRBJ2-1, with 11 bases lining up with TRBD2. V gave up 0 bases and J gave up 4 bases; unmatched junction bases: 6. Germline-derived CDR1 and CDR2 are SGHRS and YFSETQ. CDR3 length: 17 amino acids. The CDR3: CASSLAPLAGGYNEQFF. DNA of the CDR3: TGCGCCAGCAGCTTGGCCCCCCTAGCGGGGGGTTACAATGAGCAGTTCTTC.

This clonotype showed up just a few times. This CDR3 reads CASSGTTSNQPQHF. Here the CDR3 DNA reads TGTGCCAGCTCCGGGACAACTAGCAATCAGCCCCAGCATTTT. The J gene is TRBJ1-5, the V gene TRBV3-1, with D perhaps TRBD1 (6 bases). The CDR3 extends over 14 amino acids. CDR1 and CDR2 from the germline V gene are LGHDT and YNNKEL (reference sequence). Trimming pared 8 bases from V and 0 bases from J, leaving 11 bases between.

This clonotype was detected ten times or more. This sequence joins TRBV5-1 and TRBJ1-6; 7 bases are shared with TRBD1. J gave up 4 bases and V 2 bases, and 0 bases lay outside the gene matches. Per germline, CDR1 SGHRS and CDR2 YFSETQ. The CDR3 is 14 amino acids. CDR3 residues: CASSLQGYNSPLHF. The DNA of the CDR3 is TGCGCCAGCAGCTTACAGGGGTATAATTCACCCCTCCACTTT.